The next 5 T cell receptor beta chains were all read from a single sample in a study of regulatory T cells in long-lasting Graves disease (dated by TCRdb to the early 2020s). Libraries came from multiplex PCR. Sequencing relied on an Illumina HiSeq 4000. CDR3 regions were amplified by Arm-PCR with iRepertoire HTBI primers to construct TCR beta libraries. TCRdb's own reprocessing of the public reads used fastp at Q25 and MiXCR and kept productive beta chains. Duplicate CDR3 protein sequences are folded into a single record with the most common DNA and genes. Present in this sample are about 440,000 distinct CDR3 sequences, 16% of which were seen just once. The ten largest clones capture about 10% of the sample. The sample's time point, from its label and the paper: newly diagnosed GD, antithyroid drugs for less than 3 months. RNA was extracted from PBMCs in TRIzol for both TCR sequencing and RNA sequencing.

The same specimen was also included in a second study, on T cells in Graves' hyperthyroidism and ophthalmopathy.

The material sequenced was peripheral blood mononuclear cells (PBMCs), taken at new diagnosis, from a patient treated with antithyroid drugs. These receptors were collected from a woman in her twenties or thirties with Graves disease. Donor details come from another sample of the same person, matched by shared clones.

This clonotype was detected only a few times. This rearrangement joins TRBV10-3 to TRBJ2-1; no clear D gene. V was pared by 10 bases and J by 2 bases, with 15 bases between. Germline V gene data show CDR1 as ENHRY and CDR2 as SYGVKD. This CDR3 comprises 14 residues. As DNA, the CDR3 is TGTGCCACCGCATCTCCGGACCCCTACAATGAGCAGTTCTTC. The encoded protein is CATASPDPYNEQFF.

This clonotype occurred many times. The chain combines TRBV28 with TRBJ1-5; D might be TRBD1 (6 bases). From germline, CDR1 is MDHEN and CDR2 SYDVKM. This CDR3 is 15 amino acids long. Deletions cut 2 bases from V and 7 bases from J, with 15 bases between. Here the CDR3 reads CASSLQVDSWQPQHF. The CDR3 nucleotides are TGTGCCAGCAGTTTACAAGTGGACAGTTGGCAGCCCCAGCATTTT.

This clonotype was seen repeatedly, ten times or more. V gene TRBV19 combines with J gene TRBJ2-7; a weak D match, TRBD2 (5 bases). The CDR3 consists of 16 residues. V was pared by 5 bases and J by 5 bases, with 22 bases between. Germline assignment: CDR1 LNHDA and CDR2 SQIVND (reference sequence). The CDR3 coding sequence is TGTGCCAGTAGTGGAACCCGGACTCAATCTGGCCACGAGCAGTACTTC. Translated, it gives CASSGTRTQSGHEQYF.

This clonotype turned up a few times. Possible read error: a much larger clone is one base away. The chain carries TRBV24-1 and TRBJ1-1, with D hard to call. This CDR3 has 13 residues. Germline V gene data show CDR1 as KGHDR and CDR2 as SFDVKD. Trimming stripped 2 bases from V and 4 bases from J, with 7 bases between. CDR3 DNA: TGTGCCACCAGTGATTCATGGACCACTGAAGCTTTCTTT. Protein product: CATSDSWTTEAFF.

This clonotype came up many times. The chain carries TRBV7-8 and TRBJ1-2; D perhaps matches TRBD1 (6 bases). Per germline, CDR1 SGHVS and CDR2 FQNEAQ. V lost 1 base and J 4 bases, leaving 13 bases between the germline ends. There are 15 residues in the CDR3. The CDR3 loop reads CASSLDHREPYGYTF. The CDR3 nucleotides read TGTGCCAGCAGCTTAGACCACAGGGAGCCCTATGGCTACACCTTC.